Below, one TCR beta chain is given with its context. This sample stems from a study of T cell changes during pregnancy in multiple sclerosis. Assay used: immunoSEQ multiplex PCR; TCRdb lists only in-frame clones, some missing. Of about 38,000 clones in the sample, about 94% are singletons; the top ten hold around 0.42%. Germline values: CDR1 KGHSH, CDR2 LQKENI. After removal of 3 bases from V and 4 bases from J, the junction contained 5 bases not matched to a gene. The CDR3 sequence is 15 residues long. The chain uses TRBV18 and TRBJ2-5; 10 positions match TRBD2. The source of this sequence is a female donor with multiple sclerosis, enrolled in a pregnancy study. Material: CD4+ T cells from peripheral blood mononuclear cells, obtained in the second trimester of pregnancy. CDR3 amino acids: CASSPLASGRETQYF. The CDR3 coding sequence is TGTGCCAGCTCACCTTTGGCTAGCGGGAGAGAGACCCAGTACTTC.